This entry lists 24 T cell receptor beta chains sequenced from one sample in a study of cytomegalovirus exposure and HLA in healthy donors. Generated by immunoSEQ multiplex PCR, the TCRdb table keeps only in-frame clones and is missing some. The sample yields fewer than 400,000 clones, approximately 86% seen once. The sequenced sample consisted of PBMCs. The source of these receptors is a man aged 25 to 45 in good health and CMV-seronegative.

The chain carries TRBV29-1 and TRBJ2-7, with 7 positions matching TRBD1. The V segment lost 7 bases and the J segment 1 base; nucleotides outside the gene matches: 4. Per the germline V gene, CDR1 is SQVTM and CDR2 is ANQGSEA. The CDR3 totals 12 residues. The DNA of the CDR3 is TGCAGCGATCACAGGGGTTCCTACGAGCAGTACTTC. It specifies CSDHRGSYEQYF.

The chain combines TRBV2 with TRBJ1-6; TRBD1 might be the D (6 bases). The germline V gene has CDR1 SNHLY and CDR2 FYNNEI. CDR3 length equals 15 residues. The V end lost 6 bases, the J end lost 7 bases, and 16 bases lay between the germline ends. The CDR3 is CASRDVTGTNSPLHF. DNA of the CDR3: TGTGCCAGCAGGGATGTTACAGGGACAAATTCACCCCTCCACTTT.

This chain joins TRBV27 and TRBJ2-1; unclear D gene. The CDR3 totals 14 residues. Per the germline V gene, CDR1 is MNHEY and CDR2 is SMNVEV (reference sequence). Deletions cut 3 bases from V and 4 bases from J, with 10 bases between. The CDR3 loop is CASSFRDLYNEQFF. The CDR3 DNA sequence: TGTGCCAGCAGTTTTAGAGATCTTTACAATGAGCAGTTCTTC.

CDR3 amino acids: CASSLLPGVGSPLHF. The CDR3 DNA sequence: TGTGCCAGCAGCCTGCTGCCGGGGGTGGGTTCACCCCTCCACTTT. The chain recombines TRBV9 with TRBJ1-6; possibly TRBD1 for D (5 bases). There are 15 residues in the CDR3. CDR1 is SGDLS, CDR2 YYNGEE, per germline. V was clipped by 4 bases and J by 9 bases, with 17 bases between them.

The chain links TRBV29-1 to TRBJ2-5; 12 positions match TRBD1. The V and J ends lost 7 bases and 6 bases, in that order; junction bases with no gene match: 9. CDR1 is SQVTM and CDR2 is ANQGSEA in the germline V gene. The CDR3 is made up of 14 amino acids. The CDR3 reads CSGGTGGGRKTQYF. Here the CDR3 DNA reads TGCAGCGGTGGGACAGGGGGCGGTAGGAAGACCCAGTACTTC.

The chain's CDR3 is CASSDGQAYEQYF. The CDR3 region has the DNA TGTGCCAGCAGCGACGGACAGGCCTACGAGCAGTACTTC. This chain links TRBV11-2 with TRBJ2-7, with TRBD1 matching 7 bases. CDR3 size: 13 residues. CDR1 and CDR2 from the germline V gene are SGHAT and FQNNGV. J was trimmed by 2 bases and V by 5 bases; bases with no gene match: 3.

The CDR3 region is CASSLRGRGTDTQYF. The DNA for the CDR3 is TGCGCCAGCAGTTTAAGGGGGCGCGGAACAGATACGCAGTATTTT. This chain connects TRBV5-1 to TRBJ2-3; 7 nucleotides match TRBD1. From germline, CDR1 is SGHRS and CDR2 YFSETQ. After removal of 5 bases from V and 3 bases from J, the junction contained 9 bases not matched to a gene. The CDR3 covers 15 residues.

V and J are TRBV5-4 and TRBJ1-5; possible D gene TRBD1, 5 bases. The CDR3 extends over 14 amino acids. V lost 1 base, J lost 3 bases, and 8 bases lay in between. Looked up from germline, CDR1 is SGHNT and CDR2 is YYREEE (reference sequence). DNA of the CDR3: TGTGCCAGCAGCTTGTGGGGGGACAATCAGCCCCAGCATTTT. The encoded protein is CASSLWGDNQPQHF.

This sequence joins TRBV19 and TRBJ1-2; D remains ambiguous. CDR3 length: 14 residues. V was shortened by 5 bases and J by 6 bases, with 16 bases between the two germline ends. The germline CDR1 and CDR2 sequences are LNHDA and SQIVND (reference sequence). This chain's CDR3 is CASSERTRGDGYTF. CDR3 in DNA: TGTGCCAGTAGTGAACGAACACGGGGAGATGGCTACACCTTC.

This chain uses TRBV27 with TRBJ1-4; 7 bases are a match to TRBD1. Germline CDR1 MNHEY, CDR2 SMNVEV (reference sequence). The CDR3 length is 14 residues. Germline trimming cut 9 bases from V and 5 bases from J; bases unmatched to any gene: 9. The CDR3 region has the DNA TGTGCCAGGGCCCCCCGGGACAGAAATGAAAAACTGTTTTTT. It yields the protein CARAPRDRNEKLFF.

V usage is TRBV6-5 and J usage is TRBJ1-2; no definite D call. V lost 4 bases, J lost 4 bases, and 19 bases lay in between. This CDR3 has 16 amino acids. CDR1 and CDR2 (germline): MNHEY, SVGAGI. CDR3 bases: TGTGCCAGCAGTTGGAGACCGTACTCCCAAGGCTATGGCTACACCTTC. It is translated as CASSWRPYSQGYGYTF.

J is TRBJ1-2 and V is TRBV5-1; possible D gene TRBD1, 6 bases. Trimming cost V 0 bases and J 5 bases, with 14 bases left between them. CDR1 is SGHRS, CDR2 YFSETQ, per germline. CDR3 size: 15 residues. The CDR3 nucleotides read TGCGCCAGCAGCTTGGAGGGGGTTCCCCGGTATGGCTACACCTTC. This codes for CASSLEGVPRYGYTF. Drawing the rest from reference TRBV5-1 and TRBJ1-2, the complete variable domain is KAGVTQTPRYLIKTRGQQVTLSCSPISGHRSVSWYQQTPGQGLQFLFEYFSETQRNKGNFPGRFSGRQFSNSRSEMNVSTLELGDSALYLCASSLEGVPRYGYTFGSGTRLTVV.

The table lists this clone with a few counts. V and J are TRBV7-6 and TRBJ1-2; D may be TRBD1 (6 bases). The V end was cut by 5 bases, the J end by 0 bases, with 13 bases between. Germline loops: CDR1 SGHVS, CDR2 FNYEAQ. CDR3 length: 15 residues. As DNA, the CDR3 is TGTGCCAGCAGCCCGAACCGACAGGCTAACTATGGCTACACCTTC. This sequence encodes CASSPNRQANYGYTF.

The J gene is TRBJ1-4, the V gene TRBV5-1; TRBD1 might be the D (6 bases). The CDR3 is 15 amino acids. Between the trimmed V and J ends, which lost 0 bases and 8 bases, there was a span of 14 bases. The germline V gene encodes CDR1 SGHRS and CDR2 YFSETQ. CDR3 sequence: CASSLDAGVGEKLFF. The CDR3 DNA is TGCGCCAGCAGCTTGGATGCAGGGGTGGGCGAAAAACTGTTTTTT.

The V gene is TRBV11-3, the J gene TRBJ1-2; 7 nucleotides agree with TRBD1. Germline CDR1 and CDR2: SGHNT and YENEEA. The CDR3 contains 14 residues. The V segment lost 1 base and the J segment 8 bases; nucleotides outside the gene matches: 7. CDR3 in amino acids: CASSLAQGICGYTF. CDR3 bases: TGTGCCAGCAGCTTAGCACAGGGGATCTGCGGCTACACCTTC.

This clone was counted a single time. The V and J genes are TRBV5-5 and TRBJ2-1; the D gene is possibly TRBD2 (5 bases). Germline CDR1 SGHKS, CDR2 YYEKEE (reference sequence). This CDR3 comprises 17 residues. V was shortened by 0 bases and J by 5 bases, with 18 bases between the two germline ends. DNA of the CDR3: TGTGCCAGCAGCTTGGCGGGGTTAAGGTACAGCAACAATGAGCAGTTCTTC. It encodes CASSLAGLRYSNNEQFF.

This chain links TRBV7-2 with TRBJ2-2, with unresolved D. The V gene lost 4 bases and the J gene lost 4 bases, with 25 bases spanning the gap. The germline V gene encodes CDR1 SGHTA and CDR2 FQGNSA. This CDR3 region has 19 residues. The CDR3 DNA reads TGTGCCAGCAGCTCGTTATCCCTCACACATTCCGGCGGCACCGGGGAGCTGTTTTTT. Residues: CASSSLSLTHSGGTGELFF.

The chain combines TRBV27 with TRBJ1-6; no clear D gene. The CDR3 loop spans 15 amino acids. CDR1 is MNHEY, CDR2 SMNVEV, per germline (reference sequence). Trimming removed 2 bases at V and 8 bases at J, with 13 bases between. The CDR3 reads CASSLTGEYYSPLHF. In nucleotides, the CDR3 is TGTGCCAGCAGTTTAACTGGGGAGTACTATTCACCCCTCCACTTT.

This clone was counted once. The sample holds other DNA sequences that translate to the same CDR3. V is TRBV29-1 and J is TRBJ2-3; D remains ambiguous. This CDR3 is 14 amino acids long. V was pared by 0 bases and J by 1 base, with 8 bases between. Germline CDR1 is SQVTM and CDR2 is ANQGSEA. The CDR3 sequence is CSVEDRQGTDTQYF. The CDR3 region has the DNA TGCAGCGTTGAAGACCGCCAGGGCACAGATACGCAGTATTTT.

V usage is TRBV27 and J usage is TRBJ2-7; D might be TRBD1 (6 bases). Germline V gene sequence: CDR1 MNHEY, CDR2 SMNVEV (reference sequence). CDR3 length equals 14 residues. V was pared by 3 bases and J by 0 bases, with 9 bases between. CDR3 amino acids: CASSLGHASYEQYF. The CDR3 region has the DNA TGTGCCAGCAGTTTGGGACATGCCTCCTACGAGCAGTACTTC.

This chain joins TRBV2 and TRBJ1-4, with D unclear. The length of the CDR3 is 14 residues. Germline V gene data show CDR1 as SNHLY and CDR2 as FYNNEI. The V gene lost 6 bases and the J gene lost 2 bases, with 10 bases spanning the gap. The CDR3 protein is CASSPGVTNEKLFF. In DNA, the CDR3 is TGTGCCAGCAGCCCGGGAGTTACTAATGAAAAACTGTTTTTT.

The CDR3, as DNA: TGTGCCATCAGTGGGACAGGCGAAAACTACGAGCAGTACTTC. Its protein product is CAISGTGENYEQYF. The genes are TRBV10-3 and TRBJ2-7; 7 bases are shared with TRBD1. The germline V gene encodes CDR1 ENHRY and CDR2 SYGVKD. With 4 bases clipped from V and 3 bases from J, the junction kept 6 bases outside the gene matches. The CDR3 is 14 residues long.

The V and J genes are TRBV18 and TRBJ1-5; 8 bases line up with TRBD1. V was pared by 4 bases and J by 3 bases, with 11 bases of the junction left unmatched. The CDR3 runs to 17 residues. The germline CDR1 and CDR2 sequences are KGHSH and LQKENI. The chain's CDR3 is CASSQDRGDNFNQPQHF. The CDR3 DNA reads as TGTGCCAGCTCACAAGACAGGGGTGATAATTTCAATCAGCCCCAGCATTTT.

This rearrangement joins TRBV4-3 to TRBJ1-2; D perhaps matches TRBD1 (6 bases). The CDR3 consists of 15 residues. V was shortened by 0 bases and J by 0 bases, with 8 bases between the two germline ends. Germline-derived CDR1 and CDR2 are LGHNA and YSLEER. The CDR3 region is CASSQDRDTNYGYTF. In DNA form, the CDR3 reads TGCGCCAGCAGCCAAGATCGGGACACTAACTATGGCTACACCTTC.